These 24 T cell receptor beta chains originate from one sample sequenced in a study of T cells in Graves' hyperthyroidism and ophthalmopathy. The investigators amplified TCR beta CDR3 regions from RNA transcripts. The TCR CDR3 first-round RT-PCR relied on the HTBI primer set. TCRdb processed the multiplex PCR reads anew with MiXCR; each CDR3 protein has one entry. The sample records 500,000 to 750,000 distinct CDR3 sequences, 12% to 15% being singletons. The sample consisted of blood. The receptors shown here come from a woman younger than 30 with Graves' ophthalmopathy.

In its sample, this clonotype was seen a few times. The chain carries TRBV6-5 and TRBJ2-2; 11 nucleotides agree with TRBD1. The CDR3 has 17 residues. V lost 0 bases to trimming and J lost 6 bases; unmatched junction nucleotides: 6. From germline, CDR1 is MNHEY and CDR2 SVGAGI. The CDR3 sequence: CASSYSGQGALAGELFF. As DNA, the CDR3 is TGTGCCAGCAGTTACTCCGGACAGGGGGCTTTGGCCGGGGAGCTGTTTTTT.

This clonotype was found many times. This chain uses TRBV7-2 with TRBJ2-1; D is unclear. This CDR3 spans 16 amino acids. Trimming stripped 1 base from V and 1 base from J, with 11 bases between. In germline, CDR1 is SGHTA, CDR2 FQGNSA. Written as DNA, the CDR3 is TGTGCCAGCAGCTTAGAGCCACAACCTTCCTACAATGAGCAGTTCTTC. This gives the protein CASSLEPQPSYNEQFF. The full variable domain, rest sourced from reference TRBV7-2 and TRBJ2-1, is GAGVSQSPSNKVTEKGKDVELRCDPISGHTALYWYRQSLGQGLEFLIYFQGNSAPDKSGLPSDRFSAERTGGSVSTLTIQRTQQEDSAVYLCASSLEPQPSYNEQFFGPGTRLTVL.

This clonotype was observed many times. This rearrangement joins TRBV7-9 to TRBJ2-7; 13 nucleotides line up with TRBD2. The J segment lost 2 bases and the V segment lost 4 bases, leaving 8 bases of the junction unmatched. The CDR3 length is 17 residues. The V gene's germline CDR1 is SEHNR and CDR2 FQNEAQ (reference sequence). CDR3 amino acids: CASSSPGTSGAPYEQYF. In DNA, the CDR3 is TGTGCCAGCAGCTCTCCCGGGACTAGCGGGGCCCCCTACGAGCAGTACTTC.

This clonotype was found a few times. J is TRBJ2-7 and V is TRBV7-8; 7 positions match TRBD2. The CDR3 runs to 15 residues. Germline CDR1 reads SGHVS; CDR2 reads FQNEAQ. V shed 1 base and J 3 bases; nucleotides not matched to a gene: 6. CDR3 nucleotide sequence: TGTGCCAGCAGCTTAGGTTCGAGGGAGGGCTACGAGCAGTACTTC. Protein sequence: CASSLGSREGYEQYF.

This clonotype was recorded at least ten times. The chain is built from TRBV28 and TRBJ2-7; D is ambiguous. Germline V gives CDR1 MDHEN, CDR2 SYDVKM. V lost 8 bases and J lost 4, with 15 bases in between. The CDR3 is 13 residues long. CDR3 DNA: TGTGCCAGCTCGCTGCCCCCTCGGTACGAGCAGTACTTC. Translated, it gives CASSLPPRYEQYF. Variable domain in full (rest from reference TRBV28 and TRBJ2-7): DVKVTQSSRYLVKRTGEKVFLECVQDMDHENMFWYRQDPGLGLRLIYFSYDVKMKEKGDIPEGYSVSREKKERFSLILESASTNQTSMYLCASSLPPRYEQYFGPGTRLTVT.

This clonotype turned up a few times. The chain carries TRBV4-1 and TRBJ2-7, with 14 bases fitting TRBD2. The CDR3 runs to 15 residues. CDR1 is MGHRA and CDR2 is YSYEKL in the germline V gene. V was clipped by 3 bases and J by 7 bases; unmatched bases: 5. The CDR3, as DNA: TGCGCCAGCAGCCAGACTAGCGGGAGGGCCGGGGAGCAGTACTTC. This translates into CASSQTSGRAGEQYF.

This chain connects TRBV18 to TRBJ1-5; TRBD1 might be the D (5 bases). The germline CDR1 and CDR2 sequences are KGHSH and LQKENI. Trimming removed 5 bases at V and 1 base at J, with 12 bases between. CDR3 length: 15 residues. The CDR3 DNA is TGTGCCAGCTCAGCCCTCGCAGGGAGCAATCAGCCCCAGCATTTT. It translates to CASSALAGSNQPQHF.

With respect to this clonotype: A much more abundant neighbour one base away suggests this may be a read error. The chain carries TRBV6-2 or TRBV6-3 and TRBJ2-1; no reliable D call. Per germline, CDR1 MNHEY and CDR2 SVGEGT. This CDR3 region has 12 residues. V lost 7 bases and J 3 bases, leaving 7 bases between the germline ends. CDR3 nucleotides: TGTGCCAGCAAGGCAGGCTACAATGAGCAGTTCTTC. This codes for CASKAGYNEQFF.

This clonotype was observed at least ten times. The V call is TRBV4-1, the J call TRBJ2-1; no clear D gene. Trimming pared 1 base from V and 8 bases from J, leaving 12 bases between. CDR3 length equals 14 residues. CDR1 is MGHRA and CDR2 is YSYEKL in the germline V gene. This chain's CDR3 is CASSQVQDIDEQFF. CDR3 DNA sequence: TGCGCCAGCAGCCAAGTTCAAGATATCGATGAGCAGTTCTTC.

This clonotype was seen at least ten times. The chain carries TRBV9 and TRBJ2-3; TRBD1 matches 9 bases. This CDR3 comprises 16 residues. V was clipped by 2 bases and J by 0 bases; unmatched bases: 4. CDR1 SGDLS and CDR2 YYNGEE come from the germline V gene. In DNA, the CDR3 is TGTGCCAGCAGCGTTTCGACAGGGGGAAGCACAGATACGCAGTATTTT. This sequence encodes CASSVSTGGSTDTQYF.

Ten or more counts support this clonotype. V usage is TRBV2 and J usage is TRBJ2-7; the match to TRBD1 covers 8 bases. J was trimmed by 3 bases and V by 4 bases; bases with no gene match: 11. The CDR3 sequence is 16 residues long. From germline, CDR1 is SNHLY and CDR2 FYNNEI. The CDR3, as DNA: TGTGCCAGCAGTGCGAGGACAGGGCTGGGTTTCTACGAGCAGTACTTC. This codes for CASSARTGLGFYEQYF.

The chain has TRBV28 and TRBJ1-5, with D hard to call. Trimming removed 6 bases from V and 0 bases from J, with 12 bases in between. The CDR3 runs 15 residues. Looked up from germline, CDR1 is MDHEN and CDR2 is SYDVKM. CDR3 DNA: TGTGCCAGCAGGATCTCGGCGCATAGCAATCAGCCCCAGCATTTT. Protein: CASRISAHSNQPQHF.

Many counts were recorded for this clonotype. The chain uses TRBV27 and TRBJ2-7; D is ambiguous. The CDR3 totals 14 residues. The V gene lost 2 bases and the J gene lost 2 bases, with 10 bases spanning the gap. Per the germline V gene, CDR1 is MNHEY and CDR2 is SMNVEV (reference sequence). The CDR3 is CASSLVGLPYEQYF. The DNA for the CDR3 is TGTGCCAGCAGTTTAGTGGGTTTACCCTACGAGCAGTACTTC.

CDR3 protein: CAWTAQGNEKLFF. DNA for the CDR3: TGTGCCTGGACGGCCCAGGGTAATGAAAAACTGTTTTTT. The chain couples TRBV30 to TRBJ1-4, with D perhaps matching TRBD1 (5 bases). V gave up 4 bases and J gave up 4 bases, with 10 bases separating them. The CDR3 sequence is 13 residues long. Germline V gene lookup returns CDR1 GTSNPN and CDR2 SVGIG (reference sequence). The full variable domain, in which reference TRBV30 and TRBJ1-4 provide the parts outside the CDR3, is SQTIHQWPATLVQPVGSPLSLECTVEGTSNPNLYWYRQAAGRGLQLLFYSVGIGQISSEVPQNLSASRPQDRQFILSSKKLLLSDSGFYLCAWTAQGNEKLFFGSGTQLSVL.

The CDR3 reads CASSLSGQGAYNEQFF. In DNA form, the CDR3 reads TGTGCCAGCAGCCTATCAGGACAGGGAGCCTACAATGAGCAGTTCTTC. The chain uses TRBV28 and TRBJ2-1; TRBD1 matches at 8 bases. In germline, CDR1 is MDHEN, CDR2 SYDVKM. Trimming cost V 6 bases and J 2 bases; bases outside gene matches: 9. This CDR3 has 16 amino acids. The complete variable domain, with remaining parts taken from reference TRBV28 and TRBJ2-1, reads DVKVTQSSRYLVKRTGEKVFLECVQDMDHENMFWYRQDPGLGLRLIYFSYDVKMKEKGDIPEGYSVSREKKERFSLILESASTNQTSMYLCASSLSGQGAYNEQFFGPGTRLTVL.

This clonotype showed up just a few times. J is TRBJ1-3 and V is TRBV5-8, with D uncertain. The germline V and J ends were trimmed by 0 bases and 0 bases, with 16 bases remaining between them. CDR1 SGHTS and CDR2 YDEGEE come from the germline V gene. CDR3 size: 18 residues. CDR3 nucleotides: TGTGCCAGCAGCTTGGGACCGGGCAGTCGCTACTCTGGAAACACCATATATTTT. It encodes CASSLGPGSRYSGNTIYF.

The chain uses TRBV19 and TRBJ2-1; perhaps TRBD2 as D (6 bases). The V gene's germline CDR1 is LNHDA and CDR2 SQIVND (reference sequence). Between the trimmed V and J ends, which lost 1 base and 7 bases, there was a span of 23 bases. The CDR3 is made up of 18 amino acids. CDR3 nucleotide sequence: TGTGCCAGTAGTATAGGGTGGCGTGGGCGGGGTGGAAAAAATGAGCAGTTCTTC. It translates to CASSIGWRGRGGKNEQFF.

The table lists this clonotype with many counts. This chain joins TRBV6-1 and TRBJ2-7; possibly TRBD1 for D (6 bases). Per the germline V gene, CDR1 is MNHNS and CDR2 is SASEGT. The CDR3 is made up of 14 amino acids. Trimming removed 5 bases from V and 2 bases from J, with 13 bases in between. In DNA form, the CDR3 reads TGTGCCAGCAGTTCCGGGACAAAACCCTACGAGCAGTACTTC. Translated, it gives CASSSGTKPYEQYF.

This clonotype was seen many times. Here the CDR3 reads CASSLTGGNGYTF. For the CDR3, the DNA is TGCGCCAGCAGCTTAACAGGGGGCAATGGCTACACCTTC. The chain employs TRBV5-1 and TRBJ1-2, with 9 positions matching TRBD1. V lost 2 bases to trimming and J lost 6 bases; unmatched junction nucleotides: 2. From germline, CDR1 is SGHRS and CDR2 YFSETQ. The CDR3 consists of 13 residues.

This clonotype was counted at least ten times. CDR3: CSARATTPVGGPQETQYF. The CDR3 DNA reads as TGCAGTGCTAGAGCCACAACCCCCGTCGGAGGGCCCCAAGAGACCCAGTACTTC. This chain joins TRBV20-1 and TRBJ2-5; D possibly corresponds to TRBD2 (6 bases). CDR1 and CDR2 (germline): DFQATT, SNEGSKA (reference sequence). V shed 1 base and J shed 1 base, with 22 bases lying between them. The CDR3 runs 18 residues.

This clonotype was seen repeatedly, ten times or more. The chain has TRBV28 and TRBJ2-2; 8 nucleotides line up with TRBD2. The CDR3 consists of 15 residues. Germline CDR1 reads MDHEN; CDR2 reads SYDVKM. The V gene end was trimmed by 7 bases and the J gene end by 0 bases; junction bases not matched to a gene: 4. The CDR3 loop reads CASTPAGANTGELFF. Here the CDR3 DNA reads TGTGCCAGCACCCCAGCGGGAGCGAACACCGGGGAGCTGTTTTTT.

This clonotype was counted at least ten times. The V gene is TRBV30, the J gene TRBJ2-7; the D is unclear. CDR1 is GTSNPN, CDR2 SVGIG, per germline (reference sequence). V was clipped by 3 bases and J by 1 base, with 4 bases between them. The CDR3 extends over 11 amino acids. CDR3 sequence reads: CAWRVSYEQYF. The CDR3 region has the DNA TGTGCCTGGAGGGTTTCCTACGAGCAGTACTTC.

This clonotype was seen ten or more times. V gene TRBV6-2 or TRBV6-3 combines with J gene TRBJ2-7; 9 nucleotides line up with TRBD2. Germline CDR1 and CDR2: MNHEY and SVGEGT. V lost 0 bases, J lost 2 bases, and 5 bases stayed unmatched. This CDR3 comprises 16 residues. In DNA form, the CDR3 reads TGTGCCAGCAGTTACTCTGCTAGCGGGGACCCCTACGAGCAGTACTTC. Its protein product is CASSYSASGDPYEQYF.

Concerning this clonotype: Sequence at one end of the junction differs from germline and may be a read error. The chain uses TRBV28 and TRBJ2-5; D is uncertain. Germline CDR1 and CDR2: MDHEN and SYDVKM. CDR3 length equals 21 residues. This CDR3 is CVSIKRRPFDVFRESGETQYF. The CDR3 nucleotides are TGTGTCAGCATAAAAAGGCGTCCGTTCGACGTTTTCCGCGAGTCGGGAGAGACCCAGTACTTC.